Listed below are T cell receptor beta chains from one sample, sequenced in a study of cytomegalovirus exposure and HLA in healthy donors. Repertoires were generated with immunoSEQ multiplex PCR, while TCRdb's copy carries only in-frame clones and drops some. The data show 100,000 to 150,000 clones, about 80% seen once. Source material: PBMCs. These receptors were taken from a woman aged 40 to 50 in good health and CMV-seropositive. The CDR3 runs from the conserved cysteine through the conserved F or W.

j_call: TRBJ2-7; v_call: TRBV11-2; cdr3_aa: CASSLAIGDYEQYF
j_call: TRBJ1-5; v_call: TRBV27; cdr3_aa: CASSLSWGLRPQHF
j_call: TRBJ2-7; v_call: TRBV5-1; cdr3_aa: CASSSNIGTSTQSYEQYF
j_call: TRBJ2-3; v_call: TRBV28; cdr3_aa: CASWAHSTDTQYF
j_call: TRBJ1-1; v_call: TRBV5-4; cdr3_aa: CASSSPDRLHTEAFF
j_call: TRBJ2-2; v_call: TRBV4-3; cdr3_aa: CASSQEQGSGELFF
j_call: TRBJ2-2; v_call: TRBV6-5; cdr3_aa: CASSTGNTGELFF
j_call: TRBJ1-1; v_call: TRBV20-1; cdr3_aa: CSARTPEAFF
j_call: TRBJ1-2; v_call: TRBV28; cdr3_aa: CASSPRQGIYGYTF
j_call: TRBJ1-2; v_call: TRBV27; cdr3_aa: CASSQDRGYGYTF
j_call: TRBJ1-1; v_call: TRBV5-1; cdr3_aa: CASSLGTGKPNTEAFF
j_call: TRBJ2-7; v_call: TRBV28; cdr3_aa: CASSRGAPDSYEQYF
j_call: TRBJ2-7; v_call: TRBV7-9; cdr3_aa: CASSWGDLYEQYF
j_call: TRBJ2-7; v_call: TRBV7-8; cdr3_aa: CASFTRGQESYEQYF
j_call: TRBJ2-2; v_call: TRBV9; cdr3_aa: CASTPLSGVNTGELFF
j_call: TRBJ1-4; v_call: TRBV18; cdr3_aa: CASSPGQGNVKLFF
j_call: TRBJ2-5; v_call: TRBV10-2; cdr3_aa: CASRGLAGAAETQYF
j_call: TRBJ2-5; v_call: TRBV29-1; cdr3_aa: CSGTSGSTETQYF
j_call: TRBJ1-2; v_call: TRBV27; cdr3_aa: CASTGRGFDGYTF
j_call: TRBJ2-7; v_call: TRBV7-9; cdr3_aa: CASSPSGTGANRQYF
j_call: TRBJ2-7; v_call: TRBV6-5; cdr3_aa: CASSNARQGGVEQYF
j_call: TRBJ2-5; v_call: TRBV6-6; cdr3_aa: CASSWPPGAEETQYF
j_call: TRBJ2-6; v_call: TRBV6-4; cdr3_aa: CASSLQGSGANVLTF
j_call: TRBJ2-2; v_call: TRBV28; cdr3_aa: CASSSPTLAGELFF
j_call: TRBJ2-7; v_call: TRBV6-1; cdr3_aa: CASSEPGLAGGTSRKQYF
j_call: TRBJ2-1; v_call: TRBV27; cdr3_aa: CASSSWTSGSSNEQFF
j_call: TRBJ2-7; v_call: TRBV29-1; cdr3_aa: CSVGQTQTPYEQYF
j_call: TRBJ2-5; v_call: TRBV11-3; cdr3_aa: CASSPGSGTGGSAQYF
j_call: TRBJ1-5; v_call: TRBV15; cdr3_aa: CATSRQQGAKGQPQHF
j_call: TRBJ2-7; v_call: TRBV6-6; cdr3_aa: CASSSGTSGIYEQYF
j_call: TRBJ2-5; v_call: TRBV16; cdr3_aa: CASSQVRSVQETQYF
j_call: TRBJ2-7; v_call: TRBV29-1; cdr3_aa: CSVIGLAGAEQYF
j_call: TRBJ1-1; v_call: TRBV13; cdr3_aa: CASSPRGENTEAFF
j_call: TRBJ1-4; v_call: TRBV4-3; cdr3_aa: CASSQGPGVGEKLFF
j_call: TRBJ2-2; v_call: TRBV9; cdr3_aa: CASSVVSPGELFF